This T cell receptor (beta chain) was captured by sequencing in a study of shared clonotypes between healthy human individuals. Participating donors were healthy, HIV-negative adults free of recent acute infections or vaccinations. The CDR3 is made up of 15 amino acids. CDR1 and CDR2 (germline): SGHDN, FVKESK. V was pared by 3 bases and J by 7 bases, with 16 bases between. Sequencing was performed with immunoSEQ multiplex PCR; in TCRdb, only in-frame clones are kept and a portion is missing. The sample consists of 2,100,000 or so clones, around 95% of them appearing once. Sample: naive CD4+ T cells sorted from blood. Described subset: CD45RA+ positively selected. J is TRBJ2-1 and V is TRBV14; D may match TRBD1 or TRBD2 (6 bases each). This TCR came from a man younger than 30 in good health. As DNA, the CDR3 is TGTGCCAGCAGCCAGCTTATCGGGGGCGCGAATGAGCAGTTCTTC. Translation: CASSQLIGGANEQFF.